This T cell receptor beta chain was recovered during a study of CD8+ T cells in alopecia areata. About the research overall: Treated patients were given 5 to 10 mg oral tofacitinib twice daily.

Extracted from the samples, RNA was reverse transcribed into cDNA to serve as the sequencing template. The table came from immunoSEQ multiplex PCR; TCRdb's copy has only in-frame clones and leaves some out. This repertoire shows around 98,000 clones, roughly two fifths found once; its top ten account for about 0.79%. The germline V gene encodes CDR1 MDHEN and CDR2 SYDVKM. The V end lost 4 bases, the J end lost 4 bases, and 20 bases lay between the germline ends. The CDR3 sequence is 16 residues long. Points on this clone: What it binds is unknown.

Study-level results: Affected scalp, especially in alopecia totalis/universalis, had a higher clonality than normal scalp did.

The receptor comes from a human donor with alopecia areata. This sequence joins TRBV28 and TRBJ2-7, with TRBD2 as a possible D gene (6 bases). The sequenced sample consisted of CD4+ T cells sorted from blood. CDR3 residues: CASSSTSLGTVYEQYF. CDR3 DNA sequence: TGTGCCAGCAGTTCTACCTCTCTTGGGACTGTTTACGAGCAGTACTTC.